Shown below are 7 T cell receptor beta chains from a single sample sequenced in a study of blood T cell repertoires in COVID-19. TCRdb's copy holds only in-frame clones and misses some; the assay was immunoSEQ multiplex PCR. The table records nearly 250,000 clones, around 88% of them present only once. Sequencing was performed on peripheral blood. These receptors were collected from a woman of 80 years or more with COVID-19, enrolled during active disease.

The CDR3 loop is CASSLGTGGELFF. CDR3 DNA: TGTGCCAGCAGTTTAGGGACAGGGGGTGAGCTGTTTTTT. The chain carries TRBV12-3 or TRBV12-4 and TRBJ2-2; 10 positions match TRBD1. This CDR3 contains 13 residues. V was pared by 1 base and J by 11 bases, with 1 base of the junction left unmatched.

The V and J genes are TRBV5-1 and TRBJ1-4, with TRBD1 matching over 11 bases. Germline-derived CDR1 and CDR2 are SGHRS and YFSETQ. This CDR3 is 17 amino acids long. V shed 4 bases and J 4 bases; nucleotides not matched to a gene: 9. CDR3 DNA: TGCGCCAGCAGCAACTCGGACAGGGGGCTTTATAATGAAAAACTGTTTTTT. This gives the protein CASSNSDRGLYNEKLFF. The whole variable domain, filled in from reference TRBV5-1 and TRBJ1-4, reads KAGVTQTPRYLIKTRGQQVTLSCSPISGHRSVSWYQQTPGQGLQFLFEYFSETQRNKGNFPGRFSGRQFSNSRSEMNVSTLELGDSALYLCASSNSDRGLYNEKLFFGSGTQLSVL.

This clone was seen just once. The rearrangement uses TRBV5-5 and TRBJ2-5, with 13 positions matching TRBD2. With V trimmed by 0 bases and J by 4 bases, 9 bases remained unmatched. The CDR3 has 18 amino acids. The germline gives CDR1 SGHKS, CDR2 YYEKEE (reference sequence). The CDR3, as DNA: TGTGCCAGCAGCTTGGGGTCGACTAGCGGGGGGCGAGGAGAGACCCAGTACTTC. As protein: CASSLGSTSGGRGETQYF.

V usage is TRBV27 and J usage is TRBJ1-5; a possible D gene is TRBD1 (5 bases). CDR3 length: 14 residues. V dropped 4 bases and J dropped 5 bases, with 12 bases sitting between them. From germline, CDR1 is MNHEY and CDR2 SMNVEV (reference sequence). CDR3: CASSSLGGDQPQHF. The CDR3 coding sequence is TGTGCCAGCAGTTCCCTGGGGGGGGATCAGCCCCAGCATTTT.

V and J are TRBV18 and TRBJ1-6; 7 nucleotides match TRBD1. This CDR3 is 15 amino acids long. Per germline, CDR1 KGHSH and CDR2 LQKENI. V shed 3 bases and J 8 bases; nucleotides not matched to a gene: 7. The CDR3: CASSPNRGGDSPLHF. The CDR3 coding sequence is TGTGCCAGCTCACCGAACAGGGGAGGTGATTCACCCCTCCACTTT.

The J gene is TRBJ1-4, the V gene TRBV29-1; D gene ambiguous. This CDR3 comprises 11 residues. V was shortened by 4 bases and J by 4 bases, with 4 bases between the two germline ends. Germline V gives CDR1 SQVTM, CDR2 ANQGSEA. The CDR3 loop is CSVVYNEKLFF. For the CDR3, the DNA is TGCAGCGTTGTTTATAATGAAAAACTGTTTTTT.

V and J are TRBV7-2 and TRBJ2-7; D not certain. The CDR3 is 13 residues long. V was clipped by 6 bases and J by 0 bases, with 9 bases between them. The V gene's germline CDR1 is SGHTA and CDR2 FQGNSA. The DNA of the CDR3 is TGTGCCAGCAGAAACTTAAGCTCCTACGAGCAGTACGTC. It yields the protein CASRNLSSYEQYV.